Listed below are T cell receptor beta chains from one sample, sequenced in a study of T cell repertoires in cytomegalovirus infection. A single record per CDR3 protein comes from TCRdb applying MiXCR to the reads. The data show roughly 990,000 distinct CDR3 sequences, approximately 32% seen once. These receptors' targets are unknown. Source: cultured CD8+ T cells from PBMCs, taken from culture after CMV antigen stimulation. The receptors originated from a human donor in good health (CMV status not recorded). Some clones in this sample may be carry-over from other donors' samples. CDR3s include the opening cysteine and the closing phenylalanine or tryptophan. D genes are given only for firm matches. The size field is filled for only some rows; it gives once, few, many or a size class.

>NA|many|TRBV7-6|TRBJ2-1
CASSSLAYNEQFF
TGTGCCAGCAGCTCACTAGCTTACAATGAGCAGTTCTTC
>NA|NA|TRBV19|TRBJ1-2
CASSMVIGQLNYGYTF
TGTGCCAGTAGTATGGTGATCGGACAGCTTAACTATGGCTACACCTTC
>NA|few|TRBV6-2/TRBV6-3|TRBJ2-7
CASSYPGDEQYF
TGTGCCAGCAGTTACCCCGGGGACGAGCAGTACTTC
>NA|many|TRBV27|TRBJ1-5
CASSLWGDQPQHF
TGTGCCAGCAGTTTATGGGGGGACCAGCCCCAGCATTTT
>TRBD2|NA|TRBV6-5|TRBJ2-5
CASSYSGEGGETQYF
TGTGCCAGCAGTTACTCAGGCGAGGGAGGGGAGACCCAGTACTTC
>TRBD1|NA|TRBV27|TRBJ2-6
CASSSTGGPGANVLTF
TGTGCCAGCAGTTCCACAGGGGGCCCTGGGGCCAACGTCCTGACTTTC
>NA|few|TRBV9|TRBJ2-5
CASSVGGAVQETQYF
TGTGCCAGCAGCGTAGGGGGAGCAGTCCAAGAGACCCAGTACTTC
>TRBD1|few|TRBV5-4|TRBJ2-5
CASSLGQGYGWETQYF
TGTGCCAGCAGCTTAGGACAGGGTTACGGGTGGGAGACCCAGTACTTC
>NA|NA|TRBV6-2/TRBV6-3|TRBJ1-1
CASRPFEKLGWGEAFF
TGTGCCAGCAGGCCATTCGAGAAATTGGGATGGGGTGAAGCTTTCTTT
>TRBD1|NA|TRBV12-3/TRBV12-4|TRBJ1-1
CASSFAGGLDTEAFF
TGTGCCAGCAGTTTCGCAGGGGGCCTCGACACTGAAGCTTTCTTT
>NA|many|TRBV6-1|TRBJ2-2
CASMGNTGELFF
TGTGCCAGCATGGGGAACACCGGGGAGCTGTTTTTT
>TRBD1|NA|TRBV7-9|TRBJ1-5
CASSTGTGKPQHF
TGTGCCAGCAGCACCGGGACAGGGAAACCCCAGCATTTT